The present entry profiles one TCR beta chain with its context. Sequencing used immunoSEQ multiplex PCR; TCRdb keeps in-frame clones, though not all of them. The sample yields fewer than 350,000 clones, about 87% seen once. This sample was included in a study of blood T cell repertoires in COVID-19. Study at large: Collection of acute and convalescent COVID-19 samples took place in the United States, Italy and Spain.

Participants, roughly 18 to 90 years old, spanned 25 or so US areas. In assigning cohorts, the study relied on participant-reported clinical history. V shed 4 bases, J shed 0 bases, and the junction held 3 bases outside the gene matches. In germline, CDR1 is SNHLY, CDR2 FYNNEI. CDR3 size: 15 residues. The TCR was taken from a young woman with acute COVID-19. The chain joins TRBV2 to TRBJ2-7, with 10 nucleotides matching TRBD1. Specimen: PBMCs or T cells enriched from blood (not recorded which). Written as DNA, the CDR3 is TGTGCCAGCAGTGGACAGGGGGCCATCTCCTACGAGCAGTACTTC. This translates into CASSGQGAISYEQYF.